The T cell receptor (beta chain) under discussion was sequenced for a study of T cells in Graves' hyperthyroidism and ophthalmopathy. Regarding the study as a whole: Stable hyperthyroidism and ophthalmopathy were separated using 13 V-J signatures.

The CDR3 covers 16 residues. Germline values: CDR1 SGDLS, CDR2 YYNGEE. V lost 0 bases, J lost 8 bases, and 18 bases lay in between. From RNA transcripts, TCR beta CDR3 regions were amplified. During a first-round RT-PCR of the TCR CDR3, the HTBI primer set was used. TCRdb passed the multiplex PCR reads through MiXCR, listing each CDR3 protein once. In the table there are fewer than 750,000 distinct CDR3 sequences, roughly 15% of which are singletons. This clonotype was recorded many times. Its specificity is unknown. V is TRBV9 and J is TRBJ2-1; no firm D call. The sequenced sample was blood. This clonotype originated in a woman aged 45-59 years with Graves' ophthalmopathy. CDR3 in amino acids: CASSVVGSTSPHEQFF. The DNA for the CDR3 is TGTGCCAGCAGCGTAGTCGGTAGTACCTCCCCCCATGAGCAGTTCTTC.